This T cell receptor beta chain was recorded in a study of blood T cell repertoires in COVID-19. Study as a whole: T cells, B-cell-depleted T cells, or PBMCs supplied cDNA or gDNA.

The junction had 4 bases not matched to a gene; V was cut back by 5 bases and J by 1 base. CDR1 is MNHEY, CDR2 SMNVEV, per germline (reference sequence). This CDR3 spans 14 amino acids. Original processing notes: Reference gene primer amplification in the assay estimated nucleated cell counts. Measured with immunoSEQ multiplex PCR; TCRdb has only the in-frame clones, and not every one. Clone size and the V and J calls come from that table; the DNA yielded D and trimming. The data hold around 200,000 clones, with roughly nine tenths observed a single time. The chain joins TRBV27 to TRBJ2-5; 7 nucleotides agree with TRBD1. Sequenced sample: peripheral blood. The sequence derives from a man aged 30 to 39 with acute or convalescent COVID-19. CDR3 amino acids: CASSNNRGQETQYF. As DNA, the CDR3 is TGTGCCAGCAGTAATAACAGGGGCCAAGAGACCCAGTACTTC.